A single sample gave rise to the 9 T cell receptor beta chains below, sequenced in a study of CD8+CD57+ T cells in acquired aplastic anemia. The template for TCR beta VDJ and CDR3 sequence profiling was genomic DNA. TCRdb used MiXCR to reprocess the reads, holding one entry per CDR3 protein. The table includes about 160,000 distinct CDR3 sequences, 70% to 75% detected once. Patients picked for sequencing had shown CD8+CD57+ cell expansion detected by flow cytometry. The sequenced sample consisted of sorted CD4+, CD8+, or CD8+CD57+ T cells (not recorded which) from PBMCs. The receptors derive from a human donor with aplastic anemia.

This clonotype came up many times. This sequence joins TRBV20-1 and TRBJ2-7; 7 bases fit TRBD1. The junction had 5 bases not matched to a gene; V was cut back by 4 bases and J by 2 bases. In germline, CDR1 is DFQATT, CDR2 SNEGSKA (reference sequence). This CDR3 has 13 amino acids. Written as DNA, the CDR3 is TGCAGTGCTATCGACAGGGATACCTACGAGCAGTACGTC. It encodes CSAIDRDTYEQYV.

V is TRBV20-1 and J is TRBJ2-7, with 11 bases matching TRBD2. Germline V lookup: CDR1 DFQATT, CDR2 SNEGSKA (reference sequence). Losses at the gene ends were 5 bases for V and 0 bases for J; bases not matched to a gene: 3. The CDR3 spans 14 residues. This CDR3 is CSAPTSGSSYEQYF. The DNA of the CDR3 is TGCAGTGCTCCAACTAGCGGGAGCTCCTACGAGCAGTACTTC.

The gene calls are TRBV7-9 and TRBJ2-3, with no clear D. CDR3 length equals 14 residues. In germline, CDR1 is SEHNR, CDR2 FQNEAQ (reference sequence). V was trimmed by 0 bases and J by 8 bases, leaving 12 bases between them. CDR3 bases: TGTGCCAGCAGCTTAGCTTCGCCTCCGGGTACGCAGTATTTT. Translated, it gives CASSLASPPGTQYF.

This chain uses TRBV29-1 with TRBJ2-5, with D hard to call. CDR3 length equals 13 residues. Germline loops: CDR1 SQVTM, CDR2 ANQGSEA. The V end lost 3 bases, the J end lost 2 bases, and 10 bases lay between the germline ends. The CDR3 bases are TGCAGCGTTGATAAGTCCACACAAGAGACCCAGTACTTC. This gives the protein CSVDKSTQETQYF.

The CDR3 sequence: CASSLAWPSGGGETQYF. CDR3 nucleotide sequence: TGTGCCAGCAGCTTGGCGTGGCCTAGCGGGGGGGGAGAGACCCAGTACTTC. The rearrangement joins TRBV7-9 to TRBJ2-5, with TRBD2 identical over 12 bases. V was clipped by 3 bases and J by 4 bases; unmatched bases: 9. CDR3 length: 17 residues. CDR1 and CDR2 from the germline V gene are SEHNR and FQNEAQ (reference sequence).

This clonotype showed up just once. This chain connects TRBV7-9 to TRBJ2-5; D call uncertain. The CDR3 length is 14 residues. Trimming stripped 5 bases from V and 0 bases from J, with 10 bases between. Germline CDR1 SEHNR, CDR2 FQNEAQ (reference sequence). The CDR3 DNA is TGTGCCAGCAGCCCCAAGCCTTACCAAGAGACCCAGTACTTC. It is translated as CASSPKPYQETQYF.

The chain uses TRBV14 and TRBJ2-1; D may match TRBD1 or TRBD2 (5 bases each). V dropped 0 bases and J dropped 16 bases, with 13 bases sitting between them. This CDR3 has 12 amino acids. Germline V CDR1 and CDR2: SGHDN, FVKESK. In nucleotides, the CDR3 is TGTGCCAGCAGCCAAGATGGAAGGGGACGATTCTTC. It codes for CASSQDGRGRFF.

This clonotype was observed a single time. This chain connects TRBV20-1 to TRBJ2-7, with TRBD1 matching over 10 bases. The junction had 13 bases not matched to a gene; V was cut back by 3 bases and J by 2 bases. CDR1 is DFQATT and CDR2 is SNEGSKA in the germline V gene (reference sequence). The CDR3 runs to 17 residues. The CDR3 sequence: CSASGWRQGARTYEQYF. The CDR3 DNA follows: TGCAGTGCTAGTGGTTGGCGACAGGGGGCGAGGACCTACGAGCAGTACTTC.

Here the CDR3 reads CASSWGTAGTEAFF. The CDR3 DNA reads as TGTGCCAGCAGCTGGGGGACAGCTGGCACTGAAGCTTTCTTT. The V and J genes are TRBV7-9 and TRBJ1-1, with 7 bases identical to TRBD1. The CDR3 runs 14 residues. V was clipped by 4 bases and J by 4 bases; unmatched bases: 6. Germline V gene lookup returns CDR1 SEHNR and CDR2 FQNEAQ (reference sequence).